The next 14 T cell receptor beta chains were all read from a single sample in a study of T cells after yellow fever vaccination. TCRdb passed the 5' RACE reads through MiXCR, listing each CDR3 protein once. The sample shows fewer than 450,000 distinct CDR3 sequences, roughly 4.3% of them seen only once. Specimen: PBMCs, collected 5 days after the yellow fever booster vaccination. All receptors come from a man aged 18 to 29 who received the YFV17D yellow fever vaccine.

This clonotype was picked up a small number of times. The chain has TRBV6-6 and TRBJ1-5; 9 bases are a match to TRBD1. Germline CDR1 is MNHNY and CDR2 is SVGAGI (reference sequence). V was pared by 6 bases and J by 2 bases, with 8 bases of the junction left unmatched. There are 16 residues in the CDR3. As DNA, the CDR3 is TGTGCCAGCAGCGGCAAGAGGACAGGGGGCAATCAGCCCCAGCATTTT. Amino acid sequence: CASSGKRTGGNQPQHF.

This clonotype was counted only a few times. This rearrangement joins TRBV7-2 to TRBJ1-5; D remains unclear. The V gene's germline CDR1 is SGHTA and CDR2 FQGNSA. V lost 5 bases, J lost 4 bases, and 12 bases lay in between. The CDR3 totals 14 residues. The CDR3 spells CASSGTSSNQPQHF. In DNA, the CDR3 is TGTGCCAGCAGCGGAACATCCAGTAATCAGCCCCAGCATTTT.

The CDR3 DNA is TGCAGTGCTAGAGTGTCCGGGGAACAGCCCCAGCATTTT. Its translation: CSARVSGEQPQHF. The chain is built from TRBV20-1 and TRBJ1-5; no definite D call. Trimming removed 1 base at V and 7 bases at J, with 11 bases between. Looked up from germline, CDR1 is DFQATT and CDR2 is SNEGSKA (reference sequence). CDR3 size: 13 residues.

This clonotype was observed a few times. The chain recombines TRBV20-1 with TRBJ2-5, with D possibly TRBD2 on 6 matching bases. Trimming shortened V by 5 bases and J by 4 bases, and 17 bases separated the two germline ends. The germline CDR1 and CDR2 sequences are DFQATT and SNEGSKA (reference sequence). The CDR3 is 14 amino acids. The CDR3: CSAPRASEGETQYF. The CDR3 DNA reads as TGCAGTGCTCCCCGGGCCTCGGAGGGAGAGACCCAGTACTTC.

This clonotype has only a few counts. V usage is TRBV20-1 and J usage is TRBJ1-1; D gene uncertain. The CDR3 runs 13 residues. CDR1 is DFQATT, CDR2 SNEGSKA, per germline (reference sequence). With 3 bases removed from V and 0 bases from J, the gap between germline ends came to 8 bases. Here the CDR3 reads CSASAGVNTEAFF. Here the CDR3 DNA reads TGCAGTGCTAGCGCCGGGGTGAACACTGAAGCTTTCTTT.

This rearrangement joins TRBV7-9 to TRBJ2-5, with 9 bases aligning to TRBD2. Germline V lookup: CDR1 SEHNR, CDR2 FQNEAQ (reference sequence). V was pared by 5 bases and J by 3 bases, with 4 bases of the junction left unmatched. This CDR3 comprises 14 residues. The CDR3 DNA reads as TGTGCCAGCAGCATATTAGCGGGGGAAGAGACCCAGTACTTC. This encodes CASSILAGEETQYF.

There are a few counts of this clonotype. The V gene is TRBV4-1, the J gene TRBJ1-4; tentative D call: TRBD1 (5 bases). The CDR3 consists of 12 residues. V lost 0 bases and J 13 bases, leaving 9 bases between the germline ends. Germline-derived CDR1 and CDR2 are MGHRA and YSYEKL. CDR3 sequence (DNA): TGCGCCAGCAGCCAAGAGGGGCTGGGACTGTTTTTT. Translation: CASSQEGLGLFF.

This clonotype was counted only a few times. V and J are TRBV21-1 and TRBJ2-7; TRBD1 is the table's D call and was not checked against the DNA. TRBV21-1 is deemed a pseudogene. The CDR3 length is 15 residues. As DNA, the CDR3 is TGTGCCAGCAGCACTTACGAGAGGGGGACAGGGGGCCGGAACTTC. Its translation: CASSTYERGTGGRNF.

This clonotype appeared many times. The rearrangement uses TRBV29-1 and TRBJ2-1; the D gene is possibly TRBD1 (5 bases). V was clipped by 2 bases and J by 7 bases, with 15 bases between them. The CDR3 totals 14 residues. Germline values: CDR1 SQVTM, CDR2 ANQGSEA. CDR3 bases: TGCAGCGTTGAAATGCCGTCTGCAGGGAATGAGCAGTTCTTC. Protein product: CSVEMPSAGNEQFF.

This clonotype came up many times. This sequence joins TRBV7-2 and TRBJ2-5; weak D call: TRBD2 (5 bases). The ends were cut back, 1 base at V and 9 bases at J, with 12 bases in the middle. Germline assignment: CDR1 SGHTA and CDR2 FQGNSA. This CDR3 contains 13 residues. Here the CDR3 reads CASSLEEPRAQYF. The CDR3 nucleotides read TGTGCCAGCAGCTTAGAAGAGCCGAGGGCCCAGTACTTC. The whole variable domain, remainder taken from reference TRBV7-2 and TRBJ2-5, is GAGVSQSPSNKVTEKGKDVELRCDPISGHTALYWYRQSLGQGLEFLIYFQGNSAPDKSGLPSDRFSAERTGGSVSTLTIQRTQQEDSAVYLCASSLEEPRAQYFGPGTRLLVL.

This clonotype showed up many times. The CDR3 bases are TGTGCCAGCAGCCCAGATGCCCCCTCCTACGAGCAGTACTTC. Amino acid sequence: CASSPDAPSYEQYF. The chain recombines TRBV7-3 with TRBJ2-7; D gene uncertain. Trimming removed 5 bases at V and 0 bases at J, with 11 bases between. The CDR3 totals 14 residues. Looked up from germline, CDR1 is SGHTA and CDR2 is FQGTGA.

This clonotype was counted many times. V usage is TRBV5-1 and J usage is TRBJ2-3; D is perhaps TRBD1 or TRBD2 (5 bases each). V was clipped by 4 bases and J by 4 bases, with 25 bases between them. This CDR3 has 18 residues. The germline gives CDR1 SGHRS, CDR2 YFSETQ. The CDR3: CASSPSGPSGLTADTQYF. In DNA, the CDR3 is TGCGCCAGCAGCCCCTCGGGGCCCTCAGGGCTCACGGCAGATACGCAGTATTTT. Drawing the rest from reference TRBV5-1 and TRBJ2-3, the complete variable domain is KAGVTQTPRYLIKTRGQQVTLSCSPISGHRSVSWYQQTPGQGLQFLFEYFSETQRNKGNFPGRFSGRQFSNSRSEMNVSTLELGDSALYLCASSPSGPSGLTADTQYFGPGTRLTVL.

Many counts were recorded for this clonotype. V gene TRBV20-1 combines with J gene TRBJ2-3; D ambiguous. The length of the CDR3 is 16 residues. CDR1 is DFQATT and CDR2 is SNEGSKA in the germline V gene (reference sequence). The V end lost 0 bases, the J end lost 7 bases, and 20 bases lay between the germline ends. Here the CDR3 reads CSARDRVEFIGYTQYF. The CDR3 DNA sequence: TGCAGTGCTAGAGATCGGGTTGAGTTTATAGGCTATACGCAGTATTTT.

The sample holds many counts of this clonotype. This CDR3 is CSVHRMNTEAFF. DNA for the CDR3: TGCAGCGTTCACAGGATGAACACTGAAGCTTTCTTT. This chain links TRBV29-1 with TRBJ1-1, with D perhaps TRBD1 (5 bases). The CDR3 is 12 amino acids. Looked up from germline, CDR1 is SQVTM and CDR2 is ANQGSEA. The germline V and J ends were trimmed by 5 bases and 0 bases, with 7 bases remaining between them. The full variable domain, rest sourced from reference TRBV29-1 and TRBJ1-1, is SAVISQKPSRDICQRGTSLTIQCQVDSQVTMMFWYRQQPGQSLTLIATANQGSEATYESGFVIDKFPISRPNLTFSTLTVSNMSPEDSSIYLCSVHRMNTEAFFGQGTRLTVV.